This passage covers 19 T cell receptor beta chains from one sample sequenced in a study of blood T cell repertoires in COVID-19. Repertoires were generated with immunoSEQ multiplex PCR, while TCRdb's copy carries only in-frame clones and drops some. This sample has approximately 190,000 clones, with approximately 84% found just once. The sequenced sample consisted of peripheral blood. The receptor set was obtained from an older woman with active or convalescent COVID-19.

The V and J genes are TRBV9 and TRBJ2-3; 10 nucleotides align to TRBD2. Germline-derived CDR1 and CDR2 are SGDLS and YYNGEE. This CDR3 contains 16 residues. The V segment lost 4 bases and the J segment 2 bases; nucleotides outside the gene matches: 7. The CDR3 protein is CASSPGLADFTDTQYF. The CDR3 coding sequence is TGTGCCAGCAGCCCCGGACTAGCGGATTTCACAGATACGCAGTATTTT. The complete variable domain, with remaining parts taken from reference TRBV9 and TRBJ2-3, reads DSGVTQTPKHLITATGQRVTLRCSPRSGDLSVYWYQQSLDQGLQFLIQYYNGEERAKGNILERFSAQQFPDLHSELNLSSLELGDSALYFCASSPGLADFTDTQYFGPGTRLTVL.

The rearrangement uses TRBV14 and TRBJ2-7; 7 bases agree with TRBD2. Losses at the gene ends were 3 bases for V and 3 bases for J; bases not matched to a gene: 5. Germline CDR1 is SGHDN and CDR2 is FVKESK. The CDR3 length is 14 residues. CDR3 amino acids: CASSQRLADYEQYF. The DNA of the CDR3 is TGTGCCAGCAGCCAGAGGCTAGCGGACTACGAGCAGTACTTC.

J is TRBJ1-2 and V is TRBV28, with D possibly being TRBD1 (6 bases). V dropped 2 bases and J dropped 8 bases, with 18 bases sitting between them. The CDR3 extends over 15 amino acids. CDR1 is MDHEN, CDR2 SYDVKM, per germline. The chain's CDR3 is CASSLRVAGVGGYTF. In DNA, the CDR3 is TGTGCCAGCAGTTTAAGGGTTGCAGGGGTGGGCGGCTACACCTTC.

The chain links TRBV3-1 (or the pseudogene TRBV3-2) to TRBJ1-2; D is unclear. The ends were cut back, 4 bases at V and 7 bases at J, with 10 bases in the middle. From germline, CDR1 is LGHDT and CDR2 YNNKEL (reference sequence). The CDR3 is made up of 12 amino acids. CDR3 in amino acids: CASSLRLGGYTF. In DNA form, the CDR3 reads TGTGCCAGCAGCCTCAGACTTGGTGGCTACACCTTC.

Here the CDR3 reads CASSLLGQGALETQYF. The CDR3 DNA reads as TGTGCCAGCAGTTTATTGGGACAGGGGGCGTTGGAGACCCAGTACTTC. The V and J genes are TRBV27 and TRBJ2-5; 12 nucleotides agree with TRBD1. J gave up 5 bases and V 1 base, and 5 bases lay outside the gene matches. From germline, CDR1 is MNHEY and CDR2 SMNVEV (reference sequence). CDR3 length: 16 amino acids.

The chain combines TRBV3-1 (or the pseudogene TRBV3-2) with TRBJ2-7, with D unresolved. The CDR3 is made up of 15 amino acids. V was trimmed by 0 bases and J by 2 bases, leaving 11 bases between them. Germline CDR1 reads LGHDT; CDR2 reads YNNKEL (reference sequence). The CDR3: CASSQDGYRTYEQYF. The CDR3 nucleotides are TGTGCCAGCAGCCAAGACGGTTACAGAACCTACGAGCAGTACTTC.

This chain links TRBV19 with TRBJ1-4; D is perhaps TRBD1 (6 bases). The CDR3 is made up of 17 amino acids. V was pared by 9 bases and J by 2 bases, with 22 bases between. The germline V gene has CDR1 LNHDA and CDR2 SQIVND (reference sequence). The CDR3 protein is CASSNGGRVATNEKLFF. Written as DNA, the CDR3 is TGTGCCAGCTCCAACGGGGGGCGAGTGGCGACTAATGAAAAACTGTTTTTT. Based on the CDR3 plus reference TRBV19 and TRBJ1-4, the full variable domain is DGGITQSPKYLFRKEGQNVTLSCEQNLNHDAMYWYRQDPGQGLRLIYYSQIVNDFQKGDIAEGYSVSREKKESFPLTVTSAQKNPTAFYLCASSNGGRVATNEKLFFGSGTQLSVL.

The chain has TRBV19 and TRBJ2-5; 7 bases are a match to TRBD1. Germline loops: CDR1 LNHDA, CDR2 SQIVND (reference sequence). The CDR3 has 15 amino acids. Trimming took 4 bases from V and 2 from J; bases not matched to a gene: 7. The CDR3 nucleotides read TGTGCCAGTAGTAGACACACAGGGGCTCAAGAGACCCAGTACTTC. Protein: CASSRHTGAQETQYF. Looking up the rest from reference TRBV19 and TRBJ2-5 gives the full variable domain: DGGITQSPKYLFRKEGQNVTLSCEQNLNHDAMYWYRQDPGQGLRLIYYSQIVNDFQKGDIAEGYSVSREKKESFPLTVTSAQKNPTAFYLCASSRHTGAQETQYFGPGTRLLVL.

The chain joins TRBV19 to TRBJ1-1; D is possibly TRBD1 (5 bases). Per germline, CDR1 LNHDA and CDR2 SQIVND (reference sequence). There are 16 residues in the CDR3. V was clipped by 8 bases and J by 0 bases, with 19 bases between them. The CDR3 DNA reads TGTGCCAGTCGGGGGATCGATCGGGGGATGAACACTGAAGCTTTCTTT. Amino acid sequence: CASRGIDRGMNTEAFF.

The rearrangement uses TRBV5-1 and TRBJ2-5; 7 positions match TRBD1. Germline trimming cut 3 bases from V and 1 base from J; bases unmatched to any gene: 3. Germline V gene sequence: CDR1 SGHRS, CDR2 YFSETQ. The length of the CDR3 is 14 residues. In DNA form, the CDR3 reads TGCGCCAGCAGCTCCGGGACAGCCCAAGAGACCCAGTACTTC. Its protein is CASSSGTAQETQYF.

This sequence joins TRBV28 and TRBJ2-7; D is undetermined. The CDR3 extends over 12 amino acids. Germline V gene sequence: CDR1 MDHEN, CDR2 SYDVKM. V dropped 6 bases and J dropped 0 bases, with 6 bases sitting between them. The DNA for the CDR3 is TGTGCCAGCAGCCTAGACTCCTACGAGCAGTACTTC. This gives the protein CASSLDSYEQYF.

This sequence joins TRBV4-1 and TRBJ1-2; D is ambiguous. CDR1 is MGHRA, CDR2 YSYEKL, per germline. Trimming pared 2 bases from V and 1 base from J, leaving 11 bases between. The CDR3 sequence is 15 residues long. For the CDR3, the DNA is TGCGCCAGCAGCCAATGGTCAGACTTTAACTATGGCTACACCTTC. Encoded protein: CASSQWSDFNYGYTF.

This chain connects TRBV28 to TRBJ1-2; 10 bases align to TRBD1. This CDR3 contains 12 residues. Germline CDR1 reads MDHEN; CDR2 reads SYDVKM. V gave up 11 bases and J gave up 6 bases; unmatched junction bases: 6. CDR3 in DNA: TGTGCCCTTTCGACAGGGGGCAATGGCTACACCTTC. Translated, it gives CALSTGGNGYTF.

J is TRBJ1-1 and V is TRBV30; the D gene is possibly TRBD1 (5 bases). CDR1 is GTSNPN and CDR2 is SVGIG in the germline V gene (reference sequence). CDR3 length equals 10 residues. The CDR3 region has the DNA TGTGCGGCGGGGGACACTGAAGCTTTCTTT. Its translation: CAAGDTEAFF.

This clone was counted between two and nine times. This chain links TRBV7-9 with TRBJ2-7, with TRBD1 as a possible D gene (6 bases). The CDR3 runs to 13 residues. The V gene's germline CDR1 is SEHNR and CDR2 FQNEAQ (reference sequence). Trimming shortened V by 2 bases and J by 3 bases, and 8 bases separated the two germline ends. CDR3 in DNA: TGTGCCAGCAGCTTACAGGGGATCTACGAGCAGTACTTC. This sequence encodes CASSLQGIYEQYF.

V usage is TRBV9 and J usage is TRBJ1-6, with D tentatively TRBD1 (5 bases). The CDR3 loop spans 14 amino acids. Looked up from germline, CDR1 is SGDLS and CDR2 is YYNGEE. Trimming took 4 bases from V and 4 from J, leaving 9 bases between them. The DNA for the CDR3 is TGTGCCAGCAGCCCGACAGAATATAATTCACCCCTCCACTTT. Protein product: CASSPTEYNSPLHF.

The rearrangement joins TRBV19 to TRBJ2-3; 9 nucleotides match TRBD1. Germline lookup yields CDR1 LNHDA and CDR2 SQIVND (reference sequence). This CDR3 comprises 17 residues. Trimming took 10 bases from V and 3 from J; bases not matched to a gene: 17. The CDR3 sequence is CATTETGDRVRTDTQYF. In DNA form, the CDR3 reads TGTGCCACCACAGAAACCGGGGACAGGGTCAGGACAGATACGCAGTATTTT.

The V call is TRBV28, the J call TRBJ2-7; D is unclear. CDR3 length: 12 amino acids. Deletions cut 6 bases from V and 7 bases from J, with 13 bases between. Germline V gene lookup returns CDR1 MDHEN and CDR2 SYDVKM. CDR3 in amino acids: CASSIFFREQYF. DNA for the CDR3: TGTGCCAGCAGCATATTCTTTCGGGAGCAGTACTTC.

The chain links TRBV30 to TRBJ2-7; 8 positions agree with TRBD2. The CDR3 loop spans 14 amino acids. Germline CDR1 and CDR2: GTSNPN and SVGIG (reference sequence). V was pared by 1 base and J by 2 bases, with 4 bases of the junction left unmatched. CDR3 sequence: CAWSGLAIPYEQYF. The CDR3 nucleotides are TGTGCCTGGAGTGGACTAGCGATACCCTACGAGCAGTACTTC.